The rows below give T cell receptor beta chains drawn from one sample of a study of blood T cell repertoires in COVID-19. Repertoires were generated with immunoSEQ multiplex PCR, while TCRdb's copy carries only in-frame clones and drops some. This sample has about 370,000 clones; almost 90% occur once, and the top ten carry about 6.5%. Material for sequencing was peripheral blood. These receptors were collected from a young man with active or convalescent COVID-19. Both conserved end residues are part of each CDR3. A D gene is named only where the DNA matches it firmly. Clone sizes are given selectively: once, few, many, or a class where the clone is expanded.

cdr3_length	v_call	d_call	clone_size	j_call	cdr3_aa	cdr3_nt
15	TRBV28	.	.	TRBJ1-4	CASSTLTSTNEKLFF	TGTGCCAGCAGTACGCTCACAAGTACTAATGAAAAACTGTTTTTT
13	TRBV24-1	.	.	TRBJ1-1	CATNNRENTEAFF	TGTGCCACCAATAACAGGGAGAACACTGAAGCTTTCTTT
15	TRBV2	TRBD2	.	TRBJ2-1	CASSQTSGIYNEQFF	TGTGCCAGCAGTCAGACTAGCGGGATTTACAATGAGCAGTTCTTC
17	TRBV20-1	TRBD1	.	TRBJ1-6	CSASRPGQSSYNSPLHF	TGCAGTGCTAGTAGGCCGGGACAGAGCTCCTATAATTCACCCCTCCACTTT
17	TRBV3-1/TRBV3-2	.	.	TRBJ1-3	CASSQVKGGGREHTIYF	TGTGCCAGCAGCCAAGTAAAAGGCGGCGGGAGGGAACACACCATATATTTT
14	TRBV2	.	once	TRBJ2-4	CASRETTSWNIQYF	TGTGCCAGCAGAGAGACAACTAGTTGGAACATTCAGTACTTC
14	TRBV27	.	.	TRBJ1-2	CASSLTGNDYGYTF	TGTGCCAGCAGTTTAACAGGGAATGACTATGGCTACACCTTC
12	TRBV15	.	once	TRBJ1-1	CATRAGNTEAFF	TGTGCCACCAGAGCCGGGAACACTGAAGCTTTCTTT
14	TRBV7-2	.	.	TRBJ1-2	CASSLAGDGDGYTF	TGTGCCAGCAGCTTAGCCGGGGATGGTGATGGCTACACCTTC
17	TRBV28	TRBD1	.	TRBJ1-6	CASSEAVGTGENSPLHF	TGTGCCAGCAGCGAAGCCGTAGGGACAGGGGAAAATTCACCCCTCCACTTT
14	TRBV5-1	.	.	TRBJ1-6	CASSLEPRNSPLHF	TGCGCCAGCAGCTTGGAACCCCGGAATTCACCCCTCCACTTT
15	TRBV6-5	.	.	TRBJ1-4	CASSGTGGGNEKLFF	TGTGCCAGCAGCGGAACAGGCGGGGGTAATGAAAAACTGTTTTTT
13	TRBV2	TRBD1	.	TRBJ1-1	CASRPAGTGSSFF	TGTGCCAGCAGACCCGCGGGGACAGGGTCGTCTTTCTTT
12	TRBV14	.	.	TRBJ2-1	CASSQRGREQFF	TGTGCCAGCAGCCAAAGGGGCCGCGAGCAGTTCTTC
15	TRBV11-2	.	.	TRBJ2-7	CASSLVDRSRHEQYF	TGTGCCAGCAGCTTAGTTGACAGGTCCCGCCACGAGCAGTACTTC
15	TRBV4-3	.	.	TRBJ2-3	CASSQEEGTGLAQYF	TGCGCCAGCAGCCAAGAAGAGGGTACAGGGTTGGCGCAGTATTTT
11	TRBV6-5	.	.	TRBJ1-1	CASRTNTEAFF	TGTGCCAGCAGAACAAACACTGAAGCTTTCTTT
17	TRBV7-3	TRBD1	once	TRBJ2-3	CASSSLQGVSSTDTQYF	TGTGCCAGCAGCTCCCTCCAGGGGGTCTCAAGCACAGATACGCAGTATTTT
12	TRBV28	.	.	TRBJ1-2	CASIDQASGYTF	TGTGCCAGCATCGATCAGGCGAGTGGCTACACCTTC
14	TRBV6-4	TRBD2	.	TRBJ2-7	CATSSLAGEGEQYF	TGTGCCACCTCCTCTCTAGCGGGAGAAGGAGAGCAGTACTTC
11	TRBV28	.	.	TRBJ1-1	CATDRNTEAFF	TGTGCCACGGACAGGAACACTGAAGCTTTCTTT
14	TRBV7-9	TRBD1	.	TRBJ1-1	CASSRQGGSTEAFF	TGTGCCAGCAGCCGACAGGGGGGGAGTACTGAAGCTTTCTTT
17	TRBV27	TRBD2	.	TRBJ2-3	CASSLTGSSGRRDTQYF	TGTGCCAGCAGTTTAACGGGATCTAGCGGGAGGAGGGATACGCAGTATTTT
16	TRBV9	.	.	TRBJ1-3	CASSPVDITSGNTIYF	TGTGCCAGCAGCCCCGTGGACATTACCTCTGGAAACACCATATATTTT